The entry below describes one TCR beta chain. Its antigen is not known. Sequencing of cultured CD4+ T cell DNA used the Oncomine TCR Beta short-read assay. Researchers extracted genomic DNA from CD4+ T cells that had been cultured. TCRdb processed the PCR reads anew with MiXCR; each CDR3 protein has one entry. Here the sample spans fewer than 7,000 distinct CDR3 sequences, less than 45% being singletons. The sample is drawn from a study of vaccination and CD4 T cells after COVID-19. Looking at the study overall: Cultures that served as controls received a CEFX pool, an HIV-1 Nef pool, or no peptide.

The CDR3 is 11 amino acids. The germline CDR1 and CDR2 sequences are MNHNS and SASEGT. Treatment denoted: roughly 11-day PBMC culture with coronavirus spike peptide pools or control peptides (ViraFEST assay). Unexposed donor CD4+ T cells predated the COVID-19 pandemic, collected 2011-2018. Source material: CD4+ T cells from blood, cultured in vitro. The TCR comes from a human donor in good health. The J gene is TRBJ1-3, the V gene TRBV6-1; TRBD1 is a possible D gene (5 bases). The CDR3 nucleotides read TGTGTGATTGGGGGGGGAAACACCATATATTTT. This translates into CVIGGGNTIYF.